These T cell receptor beta chains were read from a single sample in a study of shared clonotypes between healthy human individuals. The data were produced by immunoSEQ multiplex PCR, yet TCRdb's version contains in-frame clones alone and is incomplete. The sample carries approximately 640,000 clones, about 78% recorded once. Sequences were obtained from memory CD4+ T cells sorted from blood. These receptor sequences come from a young woman in good health. Both conserved end residues are part of each CDR3. A D gene is named only where the DNA matches it firmly. Size is omitted from some rows. Given values are once, few, many or a class for expanded clones.

d_gene	v_gene	j_gene	abundance	CDR3aa	CDR3nt
TRBD1	TRBV19	TRBJ1-4	-	CASTQGQGAEKLFF	TGTGCCAGTACCCAAGGGCAGGGGGCAGAAAAACTGTTTTTT
-	TRBV5-6	TRBJ2-2	-	CASSSLYTGELFF	TGTGCCAGCAGCTCCTTGTACACCGGGGAGCTGTTTTTT
-	TRBV5-1	TRBJ1-1	-	CASSLGPGANTEAFF	TGCGCCAGCAGCTTGGGTCCGGGGGCGAACACTGAAGCTTTCTTT
TRBD2	TRBV15	TRBJ2-7	-	CATSRDLGSGSGEQYF	TGTGCCACCAGCAGAGATTTAGGTAGCGGGAGTGGCGAGCAGTACTTC
-	TRBV29-1	TRBJ1-2	-	CSVDSPGDLNYTF	TGCAGCGTTGACTCGCCAGGCGACCTCAACTACACCTTC
-	TRBV28	TRBJ1-3	-	CAGGSGNTIYF	TGTGCCGGGGGCTCTGGAAACACCATATATTTT
-	TRBV5-1	TRBJ2-1	few	CASSWSGAIQDGEQFF	TGCGCCAGCAGCTGGTCAGGGGCTATACAGGACGGTGAGCAGTTCTTC
-	TRBV13	TRBJ2-7	-	CASSRVGGEQYF	TGTGCCAGCAGCCGAGTGGGTGGCGAGCAGTACTTC
-	TRBV7-3	TRBJ2-3	-	CASSLVGDTQYF	TGTGCCAGCAGCTTAGTTGGAGATACGCAGTATTTT
-	TRBV11-1	TRBJ2-5	-	CASRLSTGQSQETQYF	TGTGCCAGCAGATTGTCTACGGGTCAGTCCCAAGAGACCCAGTACTTC
-	TRBV30	TRBJ2-7	-	CAWSVPGRNPQGSYEQYF	TGTGCCTGGAGTGTACCTGGGAGGAACCCTCAGGGGTCCTACGAGCAGTACTTC
TRBD2	TRBV19	TRBJ2-1	-	CASSPLAGVSNEQFF	TGTGCCAGTAGTCCCTTAGCGGGAGTGAGCAATGAGCAGTTCTTC
TRBD1	TRBV7-3	TRBJ1-1	-	CASSSLLQGAGAFF	TGTGCCAGCAGCTCTCTCCTACAGGGGGCCGGGGCTTTCTTT
TRBD2	TRBV6-5	TRBJ2-1	-	CANGEAGVTHEQFF	TGTGCCAACGGGGAAGCGGGAGTGACTCATGAGCAGTTCTTC